This entry lists 16 T cell receptor beta chains sequenced from one sample in a study of tumor-infiltrating lymphocytes in primary liver carcinoma. Unsorted whole blood supplied the RNA, and germline DNA was extracted too. From 400 to 550 ng total RNA, TCR beta cDNA was generated with a primer in the constant region. Libraries of TCR beta came from three nested multiplex PCR rounds with slightly modified ARM-PCR. Investigators reported that the first two PCR rounds, at 10 to 11 cycles each, used TRBV1-TRBV30 forward primers with a C-beta reverse primer. TCRdb reprocessed the multiplex PCR reads via MiXCR and lists one record per CDR3 protein. The repertoire holds 310,000 or so distinct CDR3 sequences, with 65% as singletons. Sequences were obtained from peripheral blood. The source is a middle-aged man with primary liver carcinoma and hepatitis B virus infection.

This clonotype was detected a few times. The chain couples TRBV30 to TRBJ2-5, with TRBD2 identical over 7 bases. CDR3 length: 12 amino acids. CDR1 and CDR2 (germline): GTSNPN, SVGIG (reference sequence). With 0 bases clipped from V and 5 bases from J, the junction kept 0 bases outside the gene matches. The CDR3 DNA reads TGTGCCTGGAGTGTTAGCGGGGAGACCCAGTACTTC. It yields the protein CAWSVSGETQYF.

Worth noting for this clonotype: A much larger clone differs by one base, so this may be a read error. The CDR3 is CASSIGINREQCF. The CDR3 nucleotides are TGTGCCAGCAGTATAGGTATCAATAGAGAGCAGTGCTTC. The rearrangement uses TRBV6-1 and TRBJ2-7; no firm D call. CDR1 and CDR2 from the germline V gene are MNHNS and SASEGT. The CDR3 is 13 residues long.

Regarding this clonotype: A junction boundary mismatches the germline segment, possibly from a read error. V usage is TRBV29-1 and J usage is TRBJ2-2; TRBD2 is a possible D gene (5 bases). Germline V gene data show CDR1 as SQVTM and CDR2 as ANQGSEA. CDR3 size: 12 residues. The DNA of the CDR3 is TGCAGCGTTGGTTGGAGCACCGGGGAGCTGTTTTTC. Translating gives CSVGWSTGELFF.

Comments on this clonotype: At one end, the junction sequence differs from germline, possibly due to a read error. This chain's CDR3 is CASSYSRFTEALF. The CDR3 DNA reads as TGTGCCAGCAGCTATAGTAGGTTCACTGAAGCCTTATTT. The V gene is TRBV11-3, the J gene TRBJ1-1; D ambiguous. Germline V gives CDR1 SGHNT, CDR2 YENEEA. The CDR3 extends over 13 amino acids.

The sample holds many counts of this clonotype. The chain couples TRBV6-1 to TRBJ2-7, with no clear D. CDR1 and CDR2 from the germline V gene are MNHNS and SASEGT. The CDR3 length is 13 residues. V dropped 1 base and J dropped 3 bases, with 7 bases sitting between them. CDR3 amino acids: CASSEGNGYEQYF. CDR3 DNA sequence: TGTGCCAGCAGTGAAGGGAACGGCTACGAGCAGTACTTC.

A note on this clonotype: The junction departs from germline at one end; a sequencing error may be responsible. CDR3 sequence: CASSLWGGADIVKNIQYF. In nucleotides, the CDR3 is TGTGCAAGCAGTTTATGGGGTGGGGCGGACATAGTCAAAAACATTCAGTACTTC. The V gene is TRBV12-3 or TRBV12-4, the J gene TRBJ2-4, with a tentative D call TRBD1 (5 bases). The CDR3 length is 18 residues.

Details on this clonotype: A much larger clone differs from this one at a single base, so this may be a read error. This sequence joins TRBV12-3 or TRBV12-4 and TRBJ1-5; 7 bases line up with TRBD1. This CDR3 has 13 amino acids. Here the CDR3 reads CACSLRQGEPQHF. The CDR3 DNA reads TGTGCCTGCAGTTTGAGACAGGGAGAGCCCCAGCATTTT.

Comments on this clonotype: Germline and junction disagree at one end, which may indicate a read error. This chain uses TRBV5-5 with TRBJ2-3; D uncertain. CDR1 is SGHKS and CDR2 is YYEKEE in the germline V gene (reference sequence). The CDR3 contains 13 residues. CDR3 loop: CVSSLQSTDTQYF. The CDR3 coding sequence is TGTGTCAGCAGCTTACAGAGCACAGATACGCAGTATTTT.

Regarding this clonotype: A read error may be the cause here, since a much bigger clone is one base away. CDR3 loop: CASSQPRERDTETFF. For the CDR3, the DNA is TGCGCCAGCAGCCAACCCAGGGAAAGAGACACTGAAACTTTCTTT. The chain has TRBV4-3 and TRBJ1-1; D is possibly TRBD1 (5 bases). There are 15 residues in the CDR3. Germline CDR1 and CDR2: LGHNA and YSLEER.

With respect to this clonotype: Given the absence of the conserved phenylalanine or tryptophan at the CDR3 end, a read error is likely. This chain connects TRBV11-2 to TRBJ2-1; 9 positions agree with TRBD1. The germline V gene encodes CDR1 SGHAT and CDR2 FQNNGV. The V segment lost 5 bases and the J segment 3 bases; nucleotides outside the gene matches: 8. This CDR3 has 16 amino acids. The CDR3: CASSATGTGNYNEQFS. The CDR3 DNA reads TGTGCCAGCAGCGCAACGGGGACAGGGAACTACAATGAGCAGTTCTCT.

Concerning this clonotype itself: This CDR3 is missing its conserved last phenylalanine or tryptophan, likely due to a read error. V usage is TRBV4-3 and J usage is TRBJ2-3; D ambiguous. Germline CDR1 is LGHNA and CDR2 is YSLEER. There are 17 residues in the CDR3. The chain's CDR3 is CASSHKMGFYGTDTQYI. In DNA, the CDR3 is TGCGCCAGCAGCCATAAGATGGGTTTTTACGGCACGGATACGCAGTATATT.

This clonotype has at least ten counts. The chain combines TRBV6-1 with TRBJ1-5; 8 nucleotides match TRBD1. The ends lost 6 bases at V and 4 bases at J; junction bases unmatched: 5. Germline CDR1 and CDR2: MNHNS and SASEGT. The CDR3 is 14 residues long. The CDR3 is CASRDRAANQPQHF. CDR3 nucleotide sequence: TGTGCCAGCAGGGACAGGGCGGCAAATCAGCCCCAGCATTTT.

The sample holds one count of this clonotype. One base away lies a much larger clone, so this may be a sequencing read error. This chain connects TRBV6-2 or TRBV6-3 to TRBJ1-5; no clear D gene. The germline gives CDR1 MNHEY, CDR2 SVGEGT. The CDR3 extends over 13 amino acids. The V gene lost 7 bases and the J gene lost 3 bases, with 10 bases spanning the gap. The CDR3 DNA follows: TGTGCCAGCACGGATTATAACAATCAGCCCCAGCATTTT. Translating gives CASTDYNNQPQHF.

This clonotype was picked up one time. The rearrangement joins TRBV6-2 or TRBV6-3 to TRBJ2-1; possibly TRBD2 for D (6 bases). There are 14 residues in the CDR3. The V gene's germline CDR1 is MNHEY and CDR2 SVGEGT. The ends were cut back, 3 bases at V and 10 bases at J, with 16 bases in the middle. DNA of the CDR3: TGTGCCAGCAGTTATTCTCGGAGGAGGGGAGAGCAGTTCTTC. It is translated as CASSYSRRRGEQFF.

As regards this clonotype: Its ends do not fully match the called genes, so a read error is possible. The V gene is TRBV6-6, the J gene TRBJ2-3; maybe TRBD1 (6 bases). Germline V gene sequence: CDR1 MNHNY, CDR2 SVGAGI (reference sequence). This CDR3 contains 13 residues. The CDR3 here is CASRRQDTETQYF. The CDR3 region has the DNA TGTGCCAGCAGACGACAGGACACAGAAACGCAGTATTTT.

This rearrangement joins TRBV6-5 to TRBJ1-1, with D possibly matching TRBD1 (6 bases). V was cut by 2 bases and J by 7 bases, with 11 bases left in between. There are 13 residues in the CDR3. In germline, CDR1 is MNHEY, CDR2 SVGAGI. This CDR3 reads CASSYMGGLEAFF. In DNA, the CDR3 is TGTGCCAGCAGTTACATGGGGGGCCTTGAAGCTTTCTTT.